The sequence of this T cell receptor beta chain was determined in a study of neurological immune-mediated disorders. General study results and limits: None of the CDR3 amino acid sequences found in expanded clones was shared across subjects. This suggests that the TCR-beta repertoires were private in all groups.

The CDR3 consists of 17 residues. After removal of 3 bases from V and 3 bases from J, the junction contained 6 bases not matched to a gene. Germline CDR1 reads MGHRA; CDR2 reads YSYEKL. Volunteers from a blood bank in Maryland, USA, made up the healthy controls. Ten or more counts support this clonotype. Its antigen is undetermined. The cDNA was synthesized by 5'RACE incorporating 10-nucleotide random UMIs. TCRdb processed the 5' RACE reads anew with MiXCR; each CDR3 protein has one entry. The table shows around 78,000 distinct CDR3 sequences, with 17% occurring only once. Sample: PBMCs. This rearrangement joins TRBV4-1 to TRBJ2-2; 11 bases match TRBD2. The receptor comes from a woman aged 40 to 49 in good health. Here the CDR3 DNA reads TGCGCCAGCAGCCACCCTACTAGCGGGGGTTACACCGGGGAGCTGTTTTTT. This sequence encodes CASSHPTSGGYTGELFF.